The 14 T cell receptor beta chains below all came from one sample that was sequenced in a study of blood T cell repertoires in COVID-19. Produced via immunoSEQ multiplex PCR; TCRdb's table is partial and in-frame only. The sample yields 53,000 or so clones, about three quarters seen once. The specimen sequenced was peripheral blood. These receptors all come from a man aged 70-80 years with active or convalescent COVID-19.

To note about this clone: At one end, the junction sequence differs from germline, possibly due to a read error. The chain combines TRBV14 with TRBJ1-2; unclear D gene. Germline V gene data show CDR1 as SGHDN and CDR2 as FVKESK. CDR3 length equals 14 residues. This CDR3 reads CASSQERGSHGYTF. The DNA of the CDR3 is TGTGCCAGCAGTCAAGAGAGAGGATCCCATGGCTACACCTTC.

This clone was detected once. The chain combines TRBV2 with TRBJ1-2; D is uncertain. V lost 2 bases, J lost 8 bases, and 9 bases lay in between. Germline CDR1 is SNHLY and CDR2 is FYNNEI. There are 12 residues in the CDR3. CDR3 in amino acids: CASSELGGGYTF. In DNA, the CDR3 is TGTGCCAGCAGTGAACTGGGAGGAGGCTACACCTTC.

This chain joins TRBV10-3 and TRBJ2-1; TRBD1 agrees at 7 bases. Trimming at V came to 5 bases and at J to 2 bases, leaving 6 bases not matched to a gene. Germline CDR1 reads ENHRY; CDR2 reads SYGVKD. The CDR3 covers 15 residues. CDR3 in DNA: TGTGCCATCAGTTCTAAGACAGGGACCTACAATGAGCAGTTCTTC. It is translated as CAISSKTGTYNEQFF.

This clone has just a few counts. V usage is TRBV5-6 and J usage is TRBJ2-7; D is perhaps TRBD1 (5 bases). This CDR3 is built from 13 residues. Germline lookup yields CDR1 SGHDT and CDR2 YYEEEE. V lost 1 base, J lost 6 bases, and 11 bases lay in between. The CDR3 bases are TGTGCCAGCAGCTTGAACAGGAACCGCGAGCAGTACTTC. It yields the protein CASSLNRNREQYF.

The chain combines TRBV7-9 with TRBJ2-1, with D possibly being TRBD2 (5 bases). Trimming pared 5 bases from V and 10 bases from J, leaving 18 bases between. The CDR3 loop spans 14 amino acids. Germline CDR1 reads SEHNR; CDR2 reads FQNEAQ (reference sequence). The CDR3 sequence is CASSPPTTSGEQFF. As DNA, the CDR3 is TGTGCCAGCAGCCCCCCTACCACGTCGGGGGAGCAGTTCTTC. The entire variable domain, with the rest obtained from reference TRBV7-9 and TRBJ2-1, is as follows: DTGVSQNPRHKITKRGQNVTFRCDPISEHNRLYWYRQTLGQGPEFLTYFQNEAQLEKSRLLSDRFSAERPKGSFSTLEIQRTEQGDSAMYLCASSPPTTSGEQFFGPGTRLTVL.

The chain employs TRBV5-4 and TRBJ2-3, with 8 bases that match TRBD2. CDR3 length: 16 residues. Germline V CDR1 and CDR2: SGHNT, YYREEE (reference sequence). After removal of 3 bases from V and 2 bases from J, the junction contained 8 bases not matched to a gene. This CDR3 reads CASSWGVAGSTDTQYF. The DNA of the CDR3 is TGTGCCAGCAGCTGGGGGGTAGCGGGGTCCACAGATACGCAGTATTTT.

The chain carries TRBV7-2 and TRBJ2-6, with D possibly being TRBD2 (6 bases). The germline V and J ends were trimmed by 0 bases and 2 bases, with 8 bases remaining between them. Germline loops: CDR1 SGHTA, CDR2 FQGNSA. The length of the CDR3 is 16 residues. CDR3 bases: TGTGCCAGCAGCTTAGCGGGGGGAACTGGGGCCAACGTCCTGACTTTC. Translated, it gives CASSLAGGTGANVLTF.

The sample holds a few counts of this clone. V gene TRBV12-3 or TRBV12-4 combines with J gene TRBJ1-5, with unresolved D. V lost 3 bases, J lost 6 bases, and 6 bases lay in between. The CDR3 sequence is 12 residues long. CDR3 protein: CASSLGGQPQHF. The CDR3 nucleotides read TGTGCCAGCAGTTTGGGAGGTCAGCCCCAGCATTTT.

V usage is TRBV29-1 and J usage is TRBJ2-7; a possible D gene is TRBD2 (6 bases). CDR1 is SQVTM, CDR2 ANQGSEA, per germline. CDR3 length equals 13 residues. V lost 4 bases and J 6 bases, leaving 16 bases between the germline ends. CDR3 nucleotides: TGCAGCGTTGTTCCGGGAGCCAGTCGCGAGCAGTACTTC. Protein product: CSVVPGASREQYF.

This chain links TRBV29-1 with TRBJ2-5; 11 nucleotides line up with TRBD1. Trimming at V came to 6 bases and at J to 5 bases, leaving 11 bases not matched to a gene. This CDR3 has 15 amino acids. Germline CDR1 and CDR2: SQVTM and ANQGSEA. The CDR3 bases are TGCAGCGTAACCACCGTAGGACAGGGGGCCGAGACCCAGTACTTC. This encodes CSVTTVGQGAETQYF.

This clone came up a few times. The CDR3 nucleotides read TGTGCCAGTAGTATAATGGGGCAGGGGAATGAGCAGTTCTTC. Its protein is CASSIMGQGNEQFF. The genes are TRBV19 and TRBJ2-1; tentatively, D is TRBD1 (6 bases). V lost 2 bases, J lost 7 bases, and 12 bases lay in between. CDR3 size: 14 residues. Per the germline V gene, CDR1 is LNHDA and CDR2 is SQIVND (reference sequence).

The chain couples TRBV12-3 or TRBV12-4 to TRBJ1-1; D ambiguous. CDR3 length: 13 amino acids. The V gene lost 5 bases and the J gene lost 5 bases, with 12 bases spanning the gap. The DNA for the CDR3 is TGTGCCAGCAGTCGGGTATATGAGACTGAAGCTTTCTTT. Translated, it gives CASSRVYETEAFF.

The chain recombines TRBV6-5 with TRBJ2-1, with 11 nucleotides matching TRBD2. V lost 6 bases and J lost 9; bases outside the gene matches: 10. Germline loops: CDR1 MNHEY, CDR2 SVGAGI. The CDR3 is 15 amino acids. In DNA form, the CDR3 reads TGTGCCAGCAGCATTAGCGGGGGGGCGATAGGTGAGCAGTTCTTC. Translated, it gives CASSISGGAIGEQFF.

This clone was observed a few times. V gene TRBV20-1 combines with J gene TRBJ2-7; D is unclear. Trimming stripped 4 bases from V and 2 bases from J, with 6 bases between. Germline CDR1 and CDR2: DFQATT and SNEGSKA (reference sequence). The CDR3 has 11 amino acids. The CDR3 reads CSANTPYEQYF. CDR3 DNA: TGCAGTGCTAATACACCCTACGAGCAGTACTTC.